The clone carrying this T cell receptor (beta chain) was found a few times. Its antigen is still unknown. The data are from a study of regulatory T cells in long-lasting Graves disease. About the research overall: Over 5 years of antithyroid drugs with positive TSH receptor antibodies was taken to mean persistent Graves' disease. Study-wide points: TCR diversity was lower in persistent than newly diagnosed Graves' disease.

Time point specified: persistent/refractory GD, antithyroid drugs over 5 years with positive TRAb. Extracted PBMC RNA gave rise to the TCR library. Arm-PCR of CDR3 regions with iRepertoire HTBI primers generated TCR beta libraries. TCRdb ran MiXCR on the multiplex PCR reads and lists one entry per CDR3 protein. The sample contains roughly 500,000 distinct CDR3 sequences, about 20% of which appear only once. The V and J ends lost 2 bases and 0 bases respectively, with 14 bases between them. Looked up from germline, CDR1 is SGHAT and CDR2 is FQNNGV. The CDR3 has 18 amino acids. This receptor was obtained from a female donor with Graves disease. This chain connects TRBV11-2 to TRBJ2-6; TRBD1 is a possible D gene (6 bases). This specimen consisted of peripheral blood mononuclear cells (PBMCs), obtained when the disease was refractory, from a patient treated with antithyroid drugs. The CDR3 spells CASSLHRDTYSGANVLTF. CDR3 coding DNA: TGTGCCAGCAGCTTACACCGGGACACTTACTCTGGGGCCAACGTCCTGACTTTC.